What follows are 30 T cell receptor beta chains derived from one specimen sequenced in a study of cytomegalovirus exposure and HLA in healthy donors (dated by TCRdb to between 2016 and 2019). The library was built by means of the immunoSEQ multiplex PCR assay. The multiplex PCR relied on a mix of 60 forward primers for TCR Vbeta segments and 13 reverse primers for TCR Jbeta segments. TCRdb took this table from immuneACCESS and kept in-frame rearrangements with V and J called. Such tables lack part of the clones; where checked against another copy, unresolved V genes explain under half of the gap, and the rest is unexplained. The sample yields 53,000 or so clones; just under 75% were counted once. The ten biggest clones cover 6.5% to 8.5% of the sample. Sequenced material: PBMCs. The receptor set was obtained from a man between 25 and 39 years old in good health and CMV-seropositive.

The chain has TRBV5-1 and TRBJ2-7; D is possibly TRBD2 (5 bases). The CDR3 has 15 amino acids. CDR1 is SGHRS and CDR2 is YFSETQ in the germline V gene. Trimming stripped 0 bases from V and 2 bases from J, with 12 bases between. The CDR3 nucleotides are TGCGCCAGCAGCTTGGAGGGAGCGGAGACCTACGAGCAGTACTTC. Translation gives CASSLEGAETYEQYF.

This clone has only a few counts. CDR3 sequence reads: CASSQAPGVGEKLFF. The DNA of the CDR3 is TGCGCCAGCAGCCAAGCCCCAGGGGTAGGTGAAAAACTGTTTTTT. The rearrangement links TRBV4-1 to TRBJ1-4, with D perhaps TRBD1 (6 bases). Germline V gene lookup returns CDR1 MGHRA and CDR2 YSYEKL. V was shortened by 1 base and J by 7 bases, with 13 bases between the two germline ends. The length of the CDR3 is 15 residues.

The table lists this clone with a few counts. The V call is TRBV4-2, the J call TRBJ2-3; 8 positions match TRBD2. The CDR3 has 15 amino acids. Per germline, CDR1 LGHNA and CDR2 YNFKEQ. V gave up 3 bases and J gave up 4 bases; unmatched junction bases: 6. The CDR3 region has the DNA TGTGCCAGCAGCCAGGAACTAGCGGTTCCAGATACGCAGTATTTT. As protein: CASSQELAVPDTQYF.

This chain links TRBV30 with TRBJ1-1, with 8 bases aligning to TRBD1. The CDR3 contains 13 residues. Germline trimming cut 4 bases from V and 3 bases from J; bases unmatched to any gene: 4. Germline V gene lookup returns CDR1 GTSNPN and CDR2 SVGIG (reference sequence). As DNA, the CDR3 is TGTGCCTGGAACGGACAGGGACACACTGAAGCTTTCTTT. It yields the protein CAWNGQGHTEAFF.

This clone was observed a single time. The rearrangement links TRBV10-3 to TRBJ1-2; TRBD1 might be the D (5 bases). Germline V lookup: CDR1 ENHRY, CDR2 SYGVKD. The length of the CDR3 is 12 residues. Trimming removed 7 bases at V and 6 bases at J, with 12 bases between. This CDR3 reads CAINQGVDGYTF. CDR3 bases: TGTGCCATCAATCAGGGTGTAGATGGCTACACCTTC.

The CDR3 coding sequence is TGTGCCAGCAGCGGACGGGGGTATGAGCAGTTCTTC. Amino acids: CASSGRGYEQFF. This chain connects TRBV7-8 to TRBJ2-1, with D possibly being TRBD2 (6 bases). Germline CDR1 SGHVS, CDR2 FQNEAQ. V was shortened by 5 bases and J by 8 bases, with 10 bases between the two germline ends. The CDR3 consists of 12 residues.

J is TRBJ2-7 and V is TRBV4-1; TRBD2 matches 8 bases. CDR1 is MGHRA, CDR2 YSYEKL, per germline. V dropped 6 bases and J dropped 2; count of bases not matched to a gene: 9. The CDR3 sequence is 15 residues long. CDR3 region: CASSIGRGGAYEQYF. The DNA for the CDR3 is TGCGCCAGCAGTATTGGTCGGGGGGGTGCCTACGAGCAGTACTTC.

This sequence joins TRBV28 and TRBJ1-2, with a weak D call TRBD1 (6 bases). The CDR3 totals 12 residues. Germline-derived CDR1 and CDR2 are MDHEN and SYDVKM. V was shortened by 5 bases and J by 9 bases, with 13 bases between the two germline ends. The CDR3 coding sequence is TGTGCCAGCAGTGGCTCACAGGGTCGCTACACCTTC. This encodes CASSGSQGRYTF.

CDR3 sequence (DNA): TGCGCCAGCAGCCAAGAAGTGGGGCCCGGGGATACGCAGTATTTT. Translation: CASSQEVGPGDTQYF. V usage is TRBV4-3 and J usage is TRBJ2-3; a possible D gene is TRBD1 (5 bases). This CDR3 has 15 residues. Trimming pared 0 bases from V and 6 bases from J, leaving 13 bases between. Germline V gene sequence: CDR1 LGHNA, CDR2 YSLEER.

The J gene is TRBJ2-1, the V gene TRBV10-3; 10 nucleotides match TRBD2. V was pared by 4 bases and J by 1 base, with 19 bases of the junction left unmatched. The CDR3 is 21 residues long. Germline V gene lookup returns CDR1 ENHRY and CDR2 SYGVKD. In DNA, the CDR3 is TGTGCCATCAGTGCCCCGAGCAAGACTAGCGGGCCGACATGGTCCTACAATGAGCAGTTCTTC. It is translated as CAISAPSKTSGPTWSYNEQFF.

V gene TRBV7-9 combines with J gene TRBJ1-1; no reliable D call. Trimming removed 4 bases from V and 2 bases from J, with 26 bases in between. Germline-derived CDR1 and CDR2 are SEHNR and FQNEAQ (reference sequence). The length of the CDR3 is 19 residues. Here the CDR3 DNA reads TGTGCCAGCAGCTCTAAGACACCTCCCCGCGATTTGGGTAACACTGAAGCTTTCTTT. Protein product: CASSSKTPPRDLGNTEAFF.

The chain links TRBV9 to TRBJ2-1; 8 bases are shared with TRBD1. Germline V gene data show CDR1 as SGDLS and CDR2 as YYNGEE. The ends lost 5 bases at V and 6 bases at J; junction bases unmatched: 10. The CDR3 length is 15 residues. For the CDR3, the DNA is TGTGCCAGCAGTGCCGGACAGGGAGTGGGCAATGAGCAGTTCTTC. Protein: CASSAGQGVGNEQFF.

The chain recombines TRBV4-2 with TRBJ2-7, with a possible D match to TRBD2 (5 bases). CDR3 length: 14 amino acids. CDR1 is LGHNA, CDR2 YNFKEQ, per germline. The V end was cut by 5 bases, the J end by 0 bases, with 11 bases between. As DNA, the CDR3 is TGTGCCAGCAGCAAGGGTCTAGCCTCCTACGAGCAGTACTTC. Translated, it gives CASSKGLASYEQYF.

This clone showed up just a few times. The V gene is TRBV4-2, the J gene TRBJ2-7; D is possibly TRBD1 (7 bases). V lost 6 bases to trimming and J lost 5 bases, with 14 bases between them. The CDR3 length is 13 residues. Germline V lookup: CDR1 LGHNA, CDR2 YNFKEQ. The CDR3 DNA sequence: TGTGCCAGCAGGCGGGACAGTGAAAACGAGCAGTACTTC. It encodes CASRRDSENEQYF.

The genes are TRBV19 and TRBJ1-2; 9 bases match TRBD1. After removal of 7 bases from V and 7 bases from J, the junction contained 4 bases not matched to a gene. CDR1 is LNHDA, CDR2 SQIVND, per germline (reference sequence). The CDR3 consists of 12 residues. CDR3 in amino acids: CASKPGQGGYTF. In DNA, the CDR3 is TGTGCCAGTAAACCGGGACAGGGTGGCTACACCTTC.

The chain recombines TRBV7-2 with TRBJ1-2, with 8 bases identical to TRBD1. Per the germline V gene, CDR1 is SGHTA and CDR2 is FQGNSA. J lost 6 bases, V lost 0 bases, and 0 bases had no gene match. This CDR3 is built from 13 residues. The CDR3 is CASSLATGDGYTF. The CDR3, as DNA: TGTGCCAGCAGCTTAGCGACAGGGGATGGCTACACCTTC.

This clone is a singleton in its sample. The chain employs TRBV6-1 and TRBJ1-5; 8 bases fit TRBD1. This CDR3 comprises 15 residues. CDR1 is MNHNS and CDR2 is SASEGT in the germline V gene. V dropped 6 bases and J dropped 6; count of bases not matched to a gene: 10. This chain's CDR3 is CASSNQDRASQPQHF. The CDR3 DNA reads as TGTGCCAGCAGCAACCAGGACAGGGCTAGTCAGCCCCAGCATTTT.

The rearrangement uses TRBV9 and TRBJ1-1, with D unclear. Germline-derived CDR1 and CDR2 are SGDLS and YYNGEE. Trimming removed 0 bases at V and 1 base at J, with 7 bases between. This CDR3 comprises 14 residues. The CDR3 DNA sequence: TGTGCCAGCAGCGTAGAAGGAGAGAACACTGAAGCTTTCTTT. This translates into CASSVEGENTEAFF.

The chain uses TRBV28 and TRBJ2-5, with 8 bases fitting TRBD1. TRBJ2-7 matches the DNA end more closely, so the J call is doubtful. The CDR3 totals 13 residues. CDR1 is MDHEN and CDR2 is SYDVKM in the germline V gene. The CDR3 DNA follows: TGTGCCAGCAGTTGGACAGGGACCTACGAGCAGTACTTC. This encodes CASSWTGTYEQYF.

The CDR3 nucleotides are TGTGCCACCAGCACGCGGACAGGGGATGAAAAACTGTTTTTT. This sequence encodes CATSTRTGDEKLFF. This chain joins TRBV15 and TRBJ1-4; TRBD1 matches 9 bases. Germline V gene sequence: CDR1 LNHNV, CDR2 YYDKDF (reference sequence). With 4 bases clipped from V and 6 bases from J, the junction kept 3 bases outside the gene matches. This CDR3 has 14 residues.

The chain employs TRBV7-2 and TRBJ1-2; 9 bases are shared with TRBD1. The CDR3 loop spans 15 amino acids. CDR1 is SGHTA and CDR2 is FQGNSA in the germline V gene. The J segment lost 0 bases and the V segment lost 4 bases, leaving 3 bases of the junction unmatched. CDR3 protein: CASSSTGGPNYGYTF. In nucleotides, the CDR3 is TGTGCCAGCAGCTCAACAGGGGGCCCTAACTATGGCTACACCTTC.

The V gene is TRBV6-6, the J gene TRBJ1-1; TRBD1 agrees at 8 bases. CDR1 is MNHNY and CDR2 is SVGAGI in the germline V gene (reference sequence). Trimming removed 6 bases from V and 0 bases from J; junction bases left unmatched: 6. The CDR3 runs to 15 residues. CDR3 coding DNA: TGTGCCAGCAGACCTGGACAGGGTCTGAACACTGAAGCTTTCTTT. Amino acids: CASRPGQGLNTEAFF.

The chain carries TRBV4-1 and TRBJ1-1, with 8 bases matching TRBD1. Germline CDR1 is MGHRA and CDR2 is YSYEKL. This CDR3 region has 14 residues. Germline trimming cut 4 bases from V and 5 bases from J; bases unmatched to any gene: 6. Here the CDR3 reads CASSRLGQGTEAFF. As DNA, the CDR3 is TGCGCCAGCAGCCGACTTGGACAGGGAACTGAAGCTTTCTTT.

The chain recombines TRBV15 with TRBJ1-1; possibly TRBD1 for D (6 bases). Germline lookup yields CDR1 LNHNV and CDR2 YYDKDF (reference sequence). Trimming left V 2 bases short and J 0 bases short, with 19 bases between. CDR3 length equals 18 residues. The CDR3 coding sequence is TGTGCCACCAGCAGACCATTAGACAGGCCCGACGTGAACACTGAAGCTTTCTTT. This sequence encodes CATSRPLDRPDVNTEAFF.

In this sample, this clone turned up once. The rearrangement links TRBV9 to TRBJ2-7, with 9 bases that match TRBD1. J lost 3 bases, V lost 0 bases, and 13 bases had no gene match. Germline assignment: CDR1 SGDLS and CDR2 YYNGEE. This CDR3 region has 18 residues. The CDR3 spells CASSVGRGGQGAYYEQYF. In nucleotides, the CDR3 is TGTGCCAGCAGCGTAGGAAGGGGGGGACAGGGAGCGTACTACGAGCAGTACTTC.

Concerning this clone itself: The same CDR3 arises from other DNA sequences in this sample as well. This chain joins TRBV20-1 and TRBJ1-2, with D possibly matching TRBD1 (5 bases). The CDR3 contains 11 residues. Trimming shortened V by 5 bases and J by 1 base, and 5 bases separated the two germline ends. Germline V gene data show CDR1 as DFQATT and CDR2 as SNEGSKA (reference sequence). CDR3 protein: CSAGHNYGYTF. CDR3 sequence (DNA): TGCAGTGCTGGACATAACTATGGCTACACCTTC.

This chain links TRBV4-3 with TRBJ1-2; a weak D match, TRBD1 (5 bases). With 2 bases removed from V and 2 bases from J, the gap between germline ends came to 18 bases. The V gene's germline CDR1 is LGHNA and CDR2 YSLEER. This CDR3 is 17 amino acids long. The CDR3 loop reads CASSQKTGPGANYGYTF. CDR3 sequence (DNA): TGCGCCAGCAGCCAAAAAACAGGCCCTGGGGCCAACTATGGCTACACCTTC.

The rearrangement joins TRBV28 to TRBJ1-4, with 8 bases matching TRBD1. This CDR3 comprises 15 residues. V lost 4 bases and J lost 5; bases outside the gene matches: 6. CDR1 MDHEN and CDR2 SYDVKM come from the germline V gene. The CDR3 nucleotides read TGTGCCAGCAGTTCTTCTGGGACAGGAAATGAAAAACTGTTTTTT. Protein product: CASSSSGTGNEKLFF.

CDR3 amino acids: CAWNTGTDGLREQYF. The CDR3 DNA sequence: TGTGCCTGGAACACCGGGACAGACGGCTTACGCGAGCAGTACTTC. J is TRBJ2-7 and V is TRBV30; 7 bases match TRBD1. Germline V lookup: CDR1 GTSNPN, CDR2 SVGIG (reference sequence). The CDR3 covers 15 residues. The J segment lost 6 bases and the V segment lost 4 bases, leaving 15 bases of the junction unmatched.

This chain links TRBV25-1 with TRBJ2-5, with TRBD1 identical over 8 bases. The CDR3 sequence is 15 residues long. CDR1 is MGHDK, CDR2 SYGVNS, per germline. V was pared by 5 bases and J by 4 bases, with 9 bases of the junction left unmatched. The DNA for the CDR3 is TGTGCCAGCAGTCCCCGGACAGGGAGGATAGAGACCCAGTACTTC. This translates into CASSPRTGRIETQYF.